This TCR beta chain was profiled in a study of long-term antiretroviral therapy in people with HIV. The run of the v3.0 immunoSEQ assay was at survey level. The method was immunoSEQ multiplex PCR; TCRdb's version includes in-frame clones alone and lacks a portion of them. The sample shows 33,000 or so clones, roughly 97% of them seen only once. CDR1 is MNHEY and CDR2 is SVGAGI in the germline V gene. The CDR3 consists of 15 residues. Trimming took 4 bases from V and 3 from J; bases not matched to a gene: 7. The starting material was unsorted PBMCs, obtained 7.6 years after starting antiretroviral therapy. The chain is built from TRBV6-5 and TRBJ1-2, with 8 bases identical to TRBD1. The TCR sequence derives from a man aged 30 to 45 with HIV. The CDR3 is CASSSLVQGDYGYTF. CDR3 bases: TGTGCCAGCAGTTCCCTCGTACAGGGGGACTATGGCTACACCTTC.